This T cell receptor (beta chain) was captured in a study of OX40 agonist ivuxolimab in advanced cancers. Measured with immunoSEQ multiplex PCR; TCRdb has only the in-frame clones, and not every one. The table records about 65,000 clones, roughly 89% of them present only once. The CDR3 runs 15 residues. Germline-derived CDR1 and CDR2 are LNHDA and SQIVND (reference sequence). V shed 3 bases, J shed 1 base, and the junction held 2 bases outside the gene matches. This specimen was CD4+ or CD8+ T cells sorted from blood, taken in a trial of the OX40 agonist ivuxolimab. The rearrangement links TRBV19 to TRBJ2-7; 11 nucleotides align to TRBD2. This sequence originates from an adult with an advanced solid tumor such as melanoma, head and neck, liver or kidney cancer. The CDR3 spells CASSISSGGSYEQYF. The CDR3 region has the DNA TGTGCCAGTAGTATTTCTAGCGGGGGGTCCTACGAGCAGTACTTC.